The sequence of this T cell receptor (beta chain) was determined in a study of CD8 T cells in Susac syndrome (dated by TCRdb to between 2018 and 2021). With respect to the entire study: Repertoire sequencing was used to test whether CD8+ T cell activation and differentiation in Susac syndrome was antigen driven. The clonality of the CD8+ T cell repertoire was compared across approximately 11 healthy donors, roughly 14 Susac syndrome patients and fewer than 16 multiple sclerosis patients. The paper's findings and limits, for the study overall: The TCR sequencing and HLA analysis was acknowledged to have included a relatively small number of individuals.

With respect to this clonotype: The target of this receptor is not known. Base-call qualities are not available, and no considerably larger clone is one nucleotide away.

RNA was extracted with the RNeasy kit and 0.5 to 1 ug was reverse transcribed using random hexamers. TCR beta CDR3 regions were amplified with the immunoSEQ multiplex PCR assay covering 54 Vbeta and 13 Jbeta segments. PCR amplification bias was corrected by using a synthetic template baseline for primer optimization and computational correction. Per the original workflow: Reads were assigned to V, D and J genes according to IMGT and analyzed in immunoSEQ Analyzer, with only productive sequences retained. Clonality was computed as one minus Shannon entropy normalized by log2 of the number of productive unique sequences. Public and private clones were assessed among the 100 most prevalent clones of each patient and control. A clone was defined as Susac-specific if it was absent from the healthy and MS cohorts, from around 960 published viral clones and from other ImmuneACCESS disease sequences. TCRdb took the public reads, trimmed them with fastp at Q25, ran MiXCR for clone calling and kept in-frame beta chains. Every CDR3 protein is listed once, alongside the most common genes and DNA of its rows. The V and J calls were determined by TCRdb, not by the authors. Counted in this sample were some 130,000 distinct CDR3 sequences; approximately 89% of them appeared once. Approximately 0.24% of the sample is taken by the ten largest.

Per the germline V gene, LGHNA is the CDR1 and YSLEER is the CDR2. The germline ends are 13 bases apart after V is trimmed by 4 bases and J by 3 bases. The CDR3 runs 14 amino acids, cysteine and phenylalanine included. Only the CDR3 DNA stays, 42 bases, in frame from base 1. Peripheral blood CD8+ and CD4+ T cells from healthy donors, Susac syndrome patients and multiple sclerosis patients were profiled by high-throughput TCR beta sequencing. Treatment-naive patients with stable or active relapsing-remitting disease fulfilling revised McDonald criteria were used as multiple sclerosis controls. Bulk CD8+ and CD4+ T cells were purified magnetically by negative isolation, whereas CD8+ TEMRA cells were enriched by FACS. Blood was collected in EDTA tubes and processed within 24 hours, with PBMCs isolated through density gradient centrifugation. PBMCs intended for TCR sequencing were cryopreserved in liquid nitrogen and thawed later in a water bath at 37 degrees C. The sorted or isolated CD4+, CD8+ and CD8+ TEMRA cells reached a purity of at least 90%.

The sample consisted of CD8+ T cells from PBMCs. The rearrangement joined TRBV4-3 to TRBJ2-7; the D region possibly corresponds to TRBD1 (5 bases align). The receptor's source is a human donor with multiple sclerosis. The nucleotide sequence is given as TGCGCCAGCAGCCCCGACAGATTCAACTACGAGCAGTACTTC. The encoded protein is CASSPDRFNYEQYF.